The sample holds a few counts of the clone carrying this T cell receptor beta chain. Its target is not known. Employing constant-segment primers, 5'RACE generated TCR alpha and TCR beta cDNA libraries bearing sample barcodes and UMIs. Using its own MiXCR run on the 5' RACE reads, TCRdb lists one record per CDR3 protein. The table records approximately 580,000 distinct CDR3 sequences, over 20% of them present only once. The data belong to a study of T-cell memory formation after mild COVID-19. Whole-study findings and limits: Memory cells collected pre-infection included some clones that later responded, suggesting cross-reactive memory joined.

The CDR3 spans 15 residues. Germline assignment: CDR1 LGHNA and CDR2 YSLEER. Trimming took off 1 base at V and 3 bases at J, with 13 bases between the two ends. Source material: PBMCs or a T cell subset sorted from them (not recorded which). This receptor was obtained from an adult woman who had mild COVID-19 (a few samples of this study predate the infection). Cell type and time point are not known. This chain connects TRBV4-3 to TRBJ2-7, with D maybe TRBD1 (5 bases). In nucleotides, the CDR3 is TGCGCCAGCAGCCAAGTTCACTCAAGGGGCTACGAGCAGTACTTC. Translation gives CASSQVHSRGYEQYF.